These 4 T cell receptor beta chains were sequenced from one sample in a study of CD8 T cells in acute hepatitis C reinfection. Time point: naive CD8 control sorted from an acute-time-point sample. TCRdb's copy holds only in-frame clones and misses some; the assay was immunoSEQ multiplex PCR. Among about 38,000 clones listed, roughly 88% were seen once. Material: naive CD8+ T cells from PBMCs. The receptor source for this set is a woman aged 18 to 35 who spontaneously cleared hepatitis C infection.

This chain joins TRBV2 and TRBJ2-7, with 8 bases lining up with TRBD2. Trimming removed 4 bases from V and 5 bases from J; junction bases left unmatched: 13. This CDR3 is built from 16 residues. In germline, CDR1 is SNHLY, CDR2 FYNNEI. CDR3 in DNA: TGTGCCAGCAGTGTTACCGGGACTAGAGGGTCCCACGAGCAGTACTTC. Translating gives CASSVTGTRGSHEQYF.

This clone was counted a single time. Written as DNA, the CDR3 is TGTGCCAGCAGCCCTGGTGTCCCGCATACGCAGTATTTT. Its translation: CASSPGVPHTQYF. This chain joins TRBV7-9 and TRBJ2-3; the D is unclear. CDR1 is SEHNR, CDR2 FQNEAQ, per germline (reference sequence). This CDR3 is built from 13 residues. V dropped 5 bases and J dropped 7 bases, with 13 bases sitting between them.

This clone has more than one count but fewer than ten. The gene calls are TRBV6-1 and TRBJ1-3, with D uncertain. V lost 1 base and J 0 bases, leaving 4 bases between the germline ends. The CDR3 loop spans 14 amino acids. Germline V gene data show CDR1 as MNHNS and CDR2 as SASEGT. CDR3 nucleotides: TGTGCCAGCAGTGAAGGGAGCTCTGGAAACACCATATATTTT. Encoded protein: CASSEGSSGNTIYF.

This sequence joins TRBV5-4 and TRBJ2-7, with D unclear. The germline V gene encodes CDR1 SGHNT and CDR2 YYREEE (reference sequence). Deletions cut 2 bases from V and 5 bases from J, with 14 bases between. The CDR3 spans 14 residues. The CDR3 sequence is CASSLGDNVDEQYF. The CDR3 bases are TGTGCCAGCAGCTTAGGCGATAACGTGGACGAGCAGTACTTC.